The 2 T cell receptor beta chains reported below all come from one sample, sequenced in a study of CD4 T cells in relation to SARS-CoV-2 and coronaviruses. TCRdb keeps only in-frame clones here, not all; method: immunoSEQ multiplex PCR. Of some 14,000 clones listed, roughly three quarters are singletons. These receptors' antigens are unknown. The unexposed donors gave CD4+ T cells in about 2010-2019, prior to COVID-19. After about 10 days of culture, CD4+ T cells were isolated. Sequencing was done on a sample of CD4+ T cells from PBMCs, cultured in vitro. These receptors were obtained from a human donor in good health.

The chain recombines TRBV2 with TRBJ2-1, with D hard to call. CDR3 length: 13 residues. CDR1 and CDR2 (germline): SNHLY, FYNNEI. V dropped 2 bases and J dropped 3 bases, with 5 bases sitting between them. In DNA, the CDR3 is TGTGCCAGCAGTGAAAATTTCTACAATGAGCAGTTCTTC. This sequence encodes CASSENFYNEQFF.

This rearrangement joins TRBV7-2 to TRBJ2-1; unclear D gene. The ends were cut back, 3 bases at V and 0 bases at J, with 12 bases in the middle. This CDR3 has 16 residues. Germline loops: CDR1 SGHTA, CDR2 FQGNSA. The CDR3 loop is CASSLIGTFSYNEQFF. The CDR3 DNA follows: TGTGCCAGCAGCTTGATCGGCACCTTCTCCTACAATGAGCAGTTCTTC.